This entry lists 24 T cell receptor beta chains sequenced from one sample in a study of blood T cell repertoires in COVID-19. Sequencing used immunoSEQ multiplex PCR; TCRdb keeps in-frame clones, though not all of them. Of about 180,000 clones in the sample, roughly 86% are singletons; the top ten hold less than 3%. The sequencing input was peripheral blood. Source of these receptors: a woman in her 30s with active or convalescent COVID-19.

The genes are TRBV7-2 and TRBJ1-6, with D tentatively TRBD1 (6 bases). Per the germline V gene, CDR1 is SGHTA and CDR2 is FQGNSA. Between the trimmed V and J ends, which lost 5 bases and 6 bases, there was a span of 14 bases. The CDR3 sequence is 15 residues long. The CDR3 sequence is CASSERDKPNSPLHF. CDR3 sequence (DNA): TGTGCCAGCAGCGAACGGGACAAACCTAATTCACCCCTCCACTTT.

The chain employs TRBV3-1 (or the pseudogene TRBV3-2) and TRBJ1-1; perhaps TRBD1 as D (5 bases). Germline V CDR1 and CDR2: LGHDT, YNNKEL (reference sequence). The CDR3 has 14 residues. The germline V and J ends were trimmed by 4 bases and 2 bases, with 11 bases remaining between them. The CDR3 DNA reads as TGTGCCAGCAGCCCCCAGGGCTTCAACACTGAAGCTTTCTTT. Translation gives CASSPQGFNTEAFF.

The chain links TRBV27 to TRBJ2-1, with TRBD2 matching over 9 bases. V trimming: 9 bases; J trimming: 5 bases; junction bases outside the gene matches: 5. Germline V gene data show CDR1 as MNHEY and CDR2 as SMNVEV (reference sequence). The CDR3 extends over 13 amino acids. The CDR3 DNA follows: TGTGCCAGTCAGCGGGGGGACCACAATGAGCAGTTCTTC. Its protein product is CASQRGDHNEQFF.

The V call is TRBV7-8, the J call TRBJ1-5; no reliable D call. Germline V CDR1 and CDR2: SGHVS, FQNEAQ. This CDR3 is 16 amino acids long. Deletions cut 5 bases from V and 7 bases from J, with 21 bases between. The CDR3 sequence is CASSGDHSSGRQPQHF. The CDR3 nucleotides read TGTGCCAGCAGCGGAGATCACAGCTCCGGCAGGCAGCCCCAGCATTTT.

This chain uses TRBV3-1 (or the pseudogene TRBV3-2) with TRBJ2-1, with TRBD2 identical over 12 bases. From germline, CDR1 is LGHDT and CDR2 YNNKEL (reference sequence). The CDR3 length is 14 residues. V gave up 4 bases and J gave up 9 bases; unmatched junction bases: 4. DNA of the CDR3: TGTGCCAGCAGCCCACTAGCGGGAGGTGGTGAGCAGTTCTTC. Its translation: CASSPLAGGGEQFF.

V is TRBV6-5 and J is TRBJ2-1; possibly TRBD2 for D (5 bases). The V gene lost 4 bases and the J gene lost 4 bases, with 17 bases spanning the gap. Germline values: CDR1 MNHEY, CDR2 SVGAGI. The CDR3 has 16 residues. The CDR3 DNA is TGTGCCAGCAGTTCCCCGGGGAGTCAACCGTACAATGAGCAGTTCTTC. This translates into CASSSPGSQPYNEQFF.

The genes are TRBV5-4 and TRBJ2-5; 8 bases agree with TRBD2. Germline CDR1 SGHNT, CDR2 YYREEE (reference sequence). The J segment lost 1 base and the V segment lost 4 bases, leaving 9 bases of the junction unmatched. The CDR3 is 16 residues long. Here the CDR3 reads CASSPAGGRFQETQYF. For the CDR3, the DNA is TGTGCCAGCAGCCCGGCTGGCGGGAGGTTCCAAGAGACCCAGTACTTC. Full variable domain (rest looked up from reference TRBV5-4 and TRBJ2-5): ETGVTQSPTHLIKTRGQQVTLRCSSQSGHNTVSWYQQALGQGPQFIFQYYREEENGRGNFPPRFSGLQFPNYSSELNVNALELDDSALYLCASSPAGGRFQETQYFGPGTRLLVL.

In its sample, this clone was seen once. The CDR3 region has the DNA TGTGCCAGCAGTTTGGCCGGGGTCGGCTACACCTTC. Its protein product is CASSLAGVGYTF. J is TRBJ1-2 and V is TRBV28; D remains ambiguous. V lost 3 bases and J lost 8, with 10 bases in between. Germline CDR1 MDHEN, CDR2 SYDVKM. The CDR3 has 12 amino acids.

This clone was detected ten times or more. The chain recombines TRBV5-6 with TRBJ1-1, with D uncertain. Germline values: CDR1 SGHDT, CDR2 YYEEEE. The CDR3 extends over 16 amino acids. V was shortened by 0 bases and J by 1 base, with 13 bases between the two germline ends. The CDR3 region has the DNA TGTGCCAGCAGCTTGGGAATCGGGGTTTGGAACACTGAAGCTTTCTTT. The encoded protein is CASSLGIGVWNTEAFF.

V is TRBV2 and J is TRBJ1-2, with D maybe TRBD1 (6 bases). This CDR3 has 12 residues. Germline CDR1 is SNHLY and CDR2 is FYNNEI. V lost 8 bases and J lost 4, with 11 bases in between. CDR3 residues: CASPQGAYGYTF. For the CDR3, the DNA is TGTGCCAGCCCACAGGGTGCCTATGGCTACACCTTC. Based on the CDR3 plus reference TRBV2 and TRBJ1-2, the full variable domain is EPEVTQTPSHQVTQMGQEVILRCVPISNHLYFYWYRQILGQKVEFLVSFYNNEISEKSEIFDDQFSVERPDGSNFTLKIRSTKLEDSAMYFCASPQGAYGYTFGSGTRLTVV.

This chain joins TRBV19 and TRBJ2-2; 12 bases map to TRBD2. Germline CDR1 and CDR2: LNHDA and SQIVND (reference sequence). This CDR3 region has 18 residues. J gave up 6 bases and V 0 bases, and 8 bases lay outside the gene matches. For the CDR3, the DNA is TGTGCCAGTAGTATAGATCTCGTACTAGCGGGAGGCTCCGGGGAGCTGTTTTTT. Translating gives CASSIDLVLAGGSGELFF.

For this clone: This CDR3 is also generated by other DNA sequences in the sample. The rearrangement uses TRBV7-6 and TRBJ1-1, with D perhaps matching TRBD1 (5 bases). V was pared by 3 bases and J by 1 base, with 12 bases between. The CDR3 contains 15 residues. Germline CDR1 and CDR2: SGHVS and FNYEAQ. CDR3 in DNA: TGTGCCAGCAGCTTTCCCACGGGGGGGAACACTGAAGCTTTCTTT. Translation gives CASSFPTGGNTEAFF.

The rearrangement uses TRBV6-5 and TRBJ2-7; 9 bases are a match to TRBD1. The CDR3 is made up of 14 amino acids. Trimming cost V 4 bases and J 1 base; bases outside gene matches: 2. Germline lookup yields CDR1 MNHEY and CDR2 SVGAGI. Here the CDR3 reads CASSWTGESYEQYF. The CDR3, as DNA: TGTGCCAGCAGTTGGACAGGGGAATCCTACGAGCAGTACTTC.

The J gene is TRBJ2-2, the V gene TRBV9; D is perhaps TRBD2 (6 bases). CDR3 size: 14 residues. The germline V gene encodes CDR1 SGDLS and CDR2 YYNGEE. The ends were cut back, 1 base at V and 3 bases at J, with 7 bases in the middle. For the CDR3, the DNA is TGTGCCAGCAGCGTAACGGGGGACACCGGGGAGCTGTTTTTT. Its protein product is CASSVTGDTGELFF.

This chain links TRBV19 with TRBJ2-7; TRBD1 might be the D (6 bases). V lost 4 bases and J 6 bases, leaving 13 bases between the germline ends. Germline V gives CDR1 LNHDA, CDR2 SQIVND (reference sequence). The CDR3 runs 13 residues. The CDR3: CASSTFTGSEQYF. CDR3 coding DNA: TGTGCCAGTAGTACCTTCACAGGGTCCGAGCAGTACTTC. The variable domain in full, completed from reference TRBV19 and TRBJ2-7, reads DGGITQSPKYLFRKEGQNVTLSCEQNLNHDAMYWYRQDPGQGLRLIYYSQIVNDFQKGDIAEGYSVSREKKESFPLTVTSAQKNPTAFYLCASSTFTGSEQYFGPGTRLTVT.

The chain combines TRBV19 with TRBJ2-3; 13 bases are shared with TRBD2. V dropped 5 bases and J dropped 2; count of bases not matched to a gene: 7. The CDR3 contains 17 residues. CDR1 and CDR2 (germline): LNHDA, SQIVND (reference sequence). This CDR3 reads CASSRTGTSGNTDTQYF. The CDR3 DNA reads TGTGCCAGTAGTCGTACCGGGACTAGCGGGAACACAGATACGCAGTATTTT.

V is TRBV15 and J is TRBJ2-1; D ambiguous. Trimming removed 3 bases from V and 6 bases from J, with 9 bases in between. This CDR3 contains 13 residues. CDR1 and CDR2 (germline): LNHNV, YYDKDF (reference sequence). The CDR3 DNA follows: TGTGCCACCAGCAGTTCACTTACCAATGAGCAGTTCTTC. Translating it yields CATSSSLTNEQFF.

J is TRBJ1-1 and V is TRBV19; the match to TRBD1 covers 8 bases. The CDR3 contains 15 residues. The ends lost 4 bases at V and 1 base at J; junction bases unmatched: 5. From germline, CDR1 is LNHDA and CDR2 SQIVND (reference sequence). DNA of the CDR3: TGTGCCAGTAGTACCTTTGGACAGGGGAACACTGAAGCTTTCTTT. Translated: CASSTFGQGNTEAFF.

The chain combines TRBV25-1 with TRBJ1-4, with TRBD1 identical over 8 bases. The CDR3 loop spans 13 amino acids. The germline V gene encodes CDR1 MGHDK and CDR2 SYGVNS. The J segment lost 8 bases and the V segment lost 6 bases, leaving 5 bases of the junction unmatched. For the CDR3, the DNA is TGTGCCAGCAGCTTGACAGGGGACGAAAAACTGTTTTTT. Translated, it gives CASSLTGDEKLFF.

The chain carries TRBV5-5 and TRBJ2-7; 9 bases agree with TRBD1. Germline CDR1 is SGHKS and CDR2 is YYEKEE (reference sequence). Trimming removed 3 bases from V and 2 bases from J; junction bases left unmatched: 6. The CDR3 sequence is 15 residues long. The CDR3 region is CASSWRGQGPYEQYF. CDR3 nucleotide sequence: TGTGCCAGCAGCTGGAGGGGACAGGGACCCTACGAGCAGTACTTC.

V is TRBV30 and J is TRBJ1-2; 8 bases are a match to TRBD1. V dropped 3 bases and J dropped 4; count of bases not matched to a gene: 10. The CDR3 is 15 amino acids. Germline V gene sequence: CDR1 GTSNPN, CDR2 SVGIG (reference sequence). CDR3 region: CAWSDLQGVGYGYTF. For the CDR3, the DNA is TGTGCCTGGAGCGACCTACAGGGGGTAGGCTATGGCTACACCTTC.

The rearrangement uses TRBV11-3 and TRBJ1-3; TRBD1 might be the D (5 bases). Germline CDR1 SGHNT, CDR2 YENEEA. The CDR3 consists of 16 residues. The V end lost 0 bases, the J end lost 0 bases, and 9 bases lay between the germline ends. CDR3 DNA sequence: TGTGCCAGCAGCTTAGATAGACAGCCCTCTGGAAACACCATATATTTT. Protein product: CASSLDRQPSGNTIYF. The full variable domain, with the rest looked up from reference TRBV11-3 and TRBJ1-3, is EAGVVQSPRYKIIEKKQPVAFWCNPISGHNTLYWYLQNLGQGPELLIRYENEEAVDDSQLPKDRFSAERLKGVDSTLKIQPAELGDSAVYLCASSLDRQPSGNTIYFGEGSWLTVV.

In DNA form, the CDR3 reads TGTGCCAGCACCCGGTCAACCTACGAGCAGTACTTC. This translates into CASTRSTYEQYF. This chain uses TRBV12-3 or TRBV12-4 with TRBJ2-7; D remains unclear. CDR3 size: 12 residues. V lost 7 bases and J 2 bases, leaving 9 bases between the germline ends.

The CDR3 is CASSLPRAAGVFEQFF. CDR3 nucleotides: TGTGCCAGCAGCTTGCCCCGGGCAGCGGGAGTATTTGAGCAGTTCTTC. The J gene is TRBJ2-1, the V gene TRBV5-8; 8 bases are a match to TRBD2. The germline V gene has CDR1 SGHTS and CDR2 YDEGEE. V dropped 1 base and J dropped 9; count of bases not matched to a gene: 12. This CDR3 is 16 amino acids long.